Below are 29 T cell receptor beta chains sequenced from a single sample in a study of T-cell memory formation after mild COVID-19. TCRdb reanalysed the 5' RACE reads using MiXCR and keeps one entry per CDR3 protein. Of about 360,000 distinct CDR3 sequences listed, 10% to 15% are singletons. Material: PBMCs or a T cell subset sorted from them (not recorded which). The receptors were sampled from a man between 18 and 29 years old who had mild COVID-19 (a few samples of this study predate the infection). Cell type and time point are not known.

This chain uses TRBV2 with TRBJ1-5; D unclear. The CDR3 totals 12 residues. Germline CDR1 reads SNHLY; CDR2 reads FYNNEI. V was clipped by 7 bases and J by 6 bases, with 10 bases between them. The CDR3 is CASKEDSQPQHF. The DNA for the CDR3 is TGTGCCAGCAAGGAGGATAGTCAGCCCCAGCATTTT. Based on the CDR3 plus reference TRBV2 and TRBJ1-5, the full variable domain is EPEVTQTPSHQVTQMGQEVILRCVPISNHLYFYWYRQILGQKVEFLVSFYNNEISEKSEIFDDQFSVERPDGSNFTLKIRSTKLEDSAMYFCASKEDSQPQHFGDGTRLSIL.

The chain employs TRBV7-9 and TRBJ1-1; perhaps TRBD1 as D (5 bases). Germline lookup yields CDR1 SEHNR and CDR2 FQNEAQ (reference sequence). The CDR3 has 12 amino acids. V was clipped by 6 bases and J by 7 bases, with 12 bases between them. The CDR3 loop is CASSWGTVEAFF. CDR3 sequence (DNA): TGTGCCAGCAGTTGGGGGACGGTTGAAGCTTTCTTT. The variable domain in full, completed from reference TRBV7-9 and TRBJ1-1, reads DTGVSQNPRHKITKRGQNVTFRCDPISEHNRLYWYRQTLGQGPEFLTYFQNEAQLEKSRLLSDRFSAERPKGSFSTLEIQRTEQGDSAMYLCASSWGTVEAFFGQGTRLTVV.

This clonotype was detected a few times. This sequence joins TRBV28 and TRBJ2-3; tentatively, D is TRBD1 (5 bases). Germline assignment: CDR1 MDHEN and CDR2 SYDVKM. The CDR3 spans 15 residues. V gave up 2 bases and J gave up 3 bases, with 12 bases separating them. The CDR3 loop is CASSLMGHKTDTQYF. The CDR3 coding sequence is TGTGCCAGCAGTTTAATGGGGCATAAGACAGATACGCAGTATTTT.

The CDR3 is CASSQHPTGNTGELFF. The CDR3, as DNA: TGCGCCAGCAGCCAACACCCGACGGGAAACACCGGGGAGCTGTTTTTT. V gene TRBV4-1 combines with J gene TRBJ2-2, with D maybe TRBD2 (5 bases). The CDR3 extends over 16 amino acids. The germline CDR1 and CDR2 sequences are MGHRA and YSYEKL. V lost 2 bases to trimming and J lost 2 bases, with 12 bases between them.

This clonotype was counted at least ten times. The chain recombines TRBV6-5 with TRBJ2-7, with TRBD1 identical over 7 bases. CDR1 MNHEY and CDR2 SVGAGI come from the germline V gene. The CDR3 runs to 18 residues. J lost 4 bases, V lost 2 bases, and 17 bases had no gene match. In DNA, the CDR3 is TGTGCCAGCAGTTACCGTCCCCCGGGACAGAAAAACGAATACGAGCAGTACTTC. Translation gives CASSYRPPGQKNEYEQYF.

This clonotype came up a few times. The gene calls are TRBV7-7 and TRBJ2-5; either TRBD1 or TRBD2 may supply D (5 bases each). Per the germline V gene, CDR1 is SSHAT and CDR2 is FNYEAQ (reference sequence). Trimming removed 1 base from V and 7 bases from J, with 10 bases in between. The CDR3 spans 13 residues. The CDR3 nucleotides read TGTGCCAGCAGCTTAGGGGACGGCGGGACCCAGTACTTC. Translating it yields CASSLGDGGTQYF.

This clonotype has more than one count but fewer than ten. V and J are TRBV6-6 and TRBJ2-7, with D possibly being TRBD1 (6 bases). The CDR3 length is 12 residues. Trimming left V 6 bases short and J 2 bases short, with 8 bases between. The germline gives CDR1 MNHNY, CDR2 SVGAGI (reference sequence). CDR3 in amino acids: CASSRTAYEQYV. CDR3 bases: TGTGCCAGCAGCCGGACAGCCTACGAGCAGTACGTC.

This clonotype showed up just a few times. As DNA, the CDR3 is TGCAGTGCTAGAGATTGGGCAGAGGGTGGCTACACCTTC. Translation gives CSARDWAEGGYTF. The chain is built from TRBV20-1 and TRBJ1-2; D gene unclear. From germline, CDR1 is DFQATT and CDR2 SNEGSKA (reference sequence). V was cut by 0 bases and J by 7 bases, with 12 bases left in between. This CDR3 has 13 amino acids.

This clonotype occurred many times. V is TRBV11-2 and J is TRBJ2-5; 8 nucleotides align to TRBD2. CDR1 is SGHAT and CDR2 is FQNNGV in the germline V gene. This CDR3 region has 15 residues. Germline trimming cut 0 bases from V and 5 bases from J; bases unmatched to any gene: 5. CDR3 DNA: TGTGCCAGCAGCTTAGAGGCGGGGGGCTGGGAGACCCAGTACTTC. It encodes CASSLEAGGWETQYF.

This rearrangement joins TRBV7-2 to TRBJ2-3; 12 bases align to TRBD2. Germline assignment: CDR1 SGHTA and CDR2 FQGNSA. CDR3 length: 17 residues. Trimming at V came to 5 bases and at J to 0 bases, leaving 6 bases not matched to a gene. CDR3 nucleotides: TGTGCCAGCAGCATATCTAGCGGGGGGGCCAGCACAGATACGCAGTATTTT. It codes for CASSISSGGASTDTQYF.

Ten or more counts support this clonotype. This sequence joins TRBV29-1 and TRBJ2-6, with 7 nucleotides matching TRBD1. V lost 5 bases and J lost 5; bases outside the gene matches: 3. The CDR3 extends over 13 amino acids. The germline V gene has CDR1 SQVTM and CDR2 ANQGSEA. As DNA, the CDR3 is TGCAGCGTTCGGGACAGCTGGGCCAACGTCCTGACTTTC. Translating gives CSVRDSWANVLTF.

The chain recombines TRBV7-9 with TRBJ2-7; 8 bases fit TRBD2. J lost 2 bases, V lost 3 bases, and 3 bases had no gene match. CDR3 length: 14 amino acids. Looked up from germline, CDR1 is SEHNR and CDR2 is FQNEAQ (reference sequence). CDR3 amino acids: CASSFAGGAYEQYF. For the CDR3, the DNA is TGTGCCAGCAGCTTCGCGGGAGGAGCCTACGAGCAGTACTTC.

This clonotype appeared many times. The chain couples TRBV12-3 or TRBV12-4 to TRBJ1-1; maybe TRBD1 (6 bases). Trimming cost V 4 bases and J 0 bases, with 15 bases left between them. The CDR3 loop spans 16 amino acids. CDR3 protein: CASSYNGGLMNTEAFF. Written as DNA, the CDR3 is TGTGCCAGCAGTTATAACGGGGGGCTAATGAACACTGAAGCTTTCTTT.

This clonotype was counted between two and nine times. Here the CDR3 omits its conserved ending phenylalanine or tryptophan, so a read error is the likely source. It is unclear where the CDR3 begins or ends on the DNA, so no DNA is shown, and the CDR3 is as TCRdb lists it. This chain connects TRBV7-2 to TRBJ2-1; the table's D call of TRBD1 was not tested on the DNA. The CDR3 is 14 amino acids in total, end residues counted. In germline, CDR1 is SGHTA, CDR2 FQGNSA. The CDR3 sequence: CASTDGPGRETSVL.

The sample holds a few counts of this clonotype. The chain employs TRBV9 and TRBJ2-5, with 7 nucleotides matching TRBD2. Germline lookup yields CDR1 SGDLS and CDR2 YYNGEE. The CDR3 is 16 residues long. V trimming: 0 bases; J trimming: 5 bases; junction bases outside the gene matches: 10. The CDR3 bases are TGTGCCAGCAGCGTAGGTCTACAAGGGAGGGTGGAGACCCAGTACTTC. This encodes CASSVGLQGRVETQYF.

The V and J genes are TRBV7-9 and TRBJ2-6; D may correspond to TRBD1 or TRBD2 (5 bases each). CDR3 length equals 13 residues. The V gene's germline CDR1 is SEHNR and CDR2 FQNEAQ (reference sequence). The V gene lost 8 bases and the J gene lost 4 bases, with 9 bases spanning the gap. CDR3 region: CASGRDGANVLTF. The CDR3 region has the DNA TGTGCCAGCGGCAGGGACGGGGCCAACGTCCTGACTTTC.

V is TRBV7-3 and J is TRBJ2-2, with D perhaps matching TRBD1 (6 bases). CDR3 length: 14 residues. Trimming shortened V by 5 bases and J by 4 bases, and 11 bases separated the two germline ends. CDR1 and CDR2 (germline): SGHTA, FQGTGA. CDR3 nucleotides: TGTGCCAGCAGCCCCCAGGGGAGCACCGGGGAGCTGTTTTTT. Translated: CASSPQGSTGELFF.

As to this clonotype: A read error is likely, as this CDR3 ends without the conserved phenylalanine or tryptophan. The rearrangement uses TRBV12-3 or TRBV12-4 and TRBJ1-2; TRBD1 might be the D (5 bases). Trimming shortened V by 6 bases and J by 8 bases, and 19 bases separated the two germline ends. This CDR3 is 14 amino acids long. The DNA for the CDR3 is TGTGCCAGCAGCCGTCGTGAAGGGGCAGGGGGCTACACCATC. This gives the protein CASSRREGAGGYTI.

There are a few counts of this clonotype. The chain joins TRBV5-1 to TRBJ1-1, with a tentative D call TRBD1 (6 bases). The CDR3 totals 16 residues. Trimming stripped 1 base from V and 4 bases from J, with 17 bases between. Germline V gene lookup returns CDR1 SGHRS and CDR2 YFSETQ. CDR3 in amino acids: CASSLLSQQGGTEAFF. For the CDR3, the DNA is TGCGCCAGCAGCTTGTTAAGTCAACAGGGCGGCACTGAAGCTTTCTTT.

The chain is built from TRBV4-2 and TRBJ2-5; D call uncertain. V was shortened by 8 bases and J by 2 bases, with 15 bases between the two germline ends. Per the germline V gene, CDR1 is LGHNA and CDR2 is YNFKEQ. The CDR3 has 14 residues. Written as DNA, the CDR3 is TGTGCCAGCCAAGATCGTCCAGGACAAGAGACCCAGTACTTC. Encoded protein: CASQDRPGQETQYF.

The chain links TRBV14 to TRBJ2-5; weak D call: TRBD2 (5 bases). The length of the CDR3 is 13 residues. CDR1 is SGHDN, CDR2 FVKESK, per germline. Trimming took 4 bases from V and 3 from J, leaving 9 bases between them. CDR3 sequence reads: CASSPFGKETQYF. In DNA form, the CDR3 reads TGTGCCAGCAGCCCCTTCGGGAAAGAGACCCAGTACTTC.

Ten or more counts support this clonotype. The CDR3 here is CASSLVPGDSGNTIYF. CDR3 DNA: TGCGCCAGCAGCCTTGTTCCAGGGGACTCTGGAAACACCATATATTTT. This chain uses TRBV4-1 with TRBJ1-3; D is perhaps TRBD1 (6 bases). V was cut by 4 bases and J by 0 bases, with 13 bases left in between. The germline V gene has CDR1 MGHRA and CDR2 YSYEKL. This CDR3 is 16 amino acids long.

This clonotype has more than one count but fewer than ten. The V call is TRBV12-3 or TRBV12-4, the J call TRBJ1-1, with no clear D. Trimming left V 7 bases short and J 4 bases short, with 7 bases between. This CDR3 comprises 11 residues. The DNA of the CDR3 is TGTGCCAGCAACCACGGCACTGAAGCTTTCTTT. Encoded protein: CASNHGTEAFF.

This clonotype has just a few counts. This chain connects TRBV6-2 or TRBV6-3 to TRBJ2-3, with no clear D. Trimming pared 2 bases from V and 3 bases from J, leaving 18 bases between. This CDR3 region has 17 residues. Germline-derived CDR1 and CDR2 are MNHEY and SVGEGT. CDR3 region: CASSYGDKSPSTDTQYF. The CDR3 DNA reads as TGTGCCAGCAGTTACGGAGACAAGTCGCCAAGTACAGATACGCAGTATTTT.

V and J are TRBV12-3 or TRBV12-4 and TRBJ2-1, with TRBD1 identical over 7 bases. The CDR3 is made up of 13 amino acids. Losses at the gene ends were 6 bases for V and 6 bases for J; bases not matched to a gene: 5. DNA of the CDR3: TGTGCCAGCAGCATCCGGGACAGCAATGAGCAGTTCTTC. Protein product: CASSIRDSNEQFF.

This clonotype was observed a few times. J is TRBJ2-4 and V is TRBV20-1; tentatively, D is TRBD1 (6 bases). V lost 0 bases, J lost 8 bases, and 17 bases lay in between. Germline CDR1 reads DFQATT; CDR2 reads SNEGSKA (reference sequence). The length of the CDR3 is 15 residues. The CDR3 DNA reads TGCAGTGCTAGAGAACCACTCGGACAGTACGACATTCAGTACTTC. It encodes CSAREPLGQYDIQYF.

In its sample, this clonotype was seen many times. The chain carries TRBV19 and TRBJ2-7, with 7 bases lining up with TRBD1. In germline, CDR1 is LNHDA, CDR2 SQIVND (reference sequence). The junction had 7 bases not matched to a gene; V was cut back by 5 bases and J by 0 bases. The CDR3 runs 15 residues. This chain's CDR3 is CASSWGTDSSYEQYF. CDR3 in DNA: TGTGCCAGTAGTTGGGGGACAGATAGCTCCTACGAGCAGTACTTC.

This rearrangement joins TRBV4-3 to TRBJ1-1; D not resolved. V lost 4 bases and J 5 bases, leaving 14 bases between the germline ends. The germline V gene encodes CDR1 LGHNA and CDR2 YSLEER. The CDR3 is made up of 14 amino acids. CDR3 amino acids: CASSPGGWRTEAFF. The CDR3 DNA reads TGCGCCAGCAGCCCCGGCGGGTGGCGGACTGAAGCTTTCTTT.

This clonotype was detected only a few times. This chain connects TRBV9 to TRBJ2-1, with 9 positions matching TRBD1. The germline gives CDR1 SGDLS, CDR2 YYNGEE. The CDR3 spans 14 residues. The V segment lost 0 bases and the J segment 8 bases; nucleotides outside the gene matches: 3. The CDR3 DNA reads TGTGCCAGCAGCGTAGGGGACAGGGCCTATGAGCAGTTCTTC. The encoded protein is CASSVGDRAYEQFF.